The 5 T cell receptor beta chains given below trace back to one sample, sequenced in a study of CD8+CD57+ T cells in acquired aplastic anemia (dated by TCRdb to 2016 to 2019). Sequencing took place on an Illumina HiSeq 2000. Genomic DNA was used as template for profiling of TCR beta VDJ combinations and CDR3 sequences. TCRdb trimmed the raw reads at Q25, called clones with MiXCR and kept productive beta chains. Every distinct CDR3 protein forms one entry, paired with its most common genes and DNA. This sample lists some 190,000 distinct CDR3 sequences; 35% to 50% were detected once. The leading ten clones occupy under 3% of the sample. Source material: sorted CD4+, CD8+, or CD8+CD57+ T cells (not recorded which) from PBMCs. These TCRs come from a human donor in good health.

This clonotype was counted at least ten times. The chain has TRBV6-5 and TRBJ1-5, with TRBD1 as a possible D gene (5 bases). From germline, CDR1 is MNHEY and CDR2 SVGAGI. The CDR3 has 14 amino acids. Trimming removed 0 bases at V and 4 bases at J, with 7 bases between. Here the CDR3 DNA reads TGTGCCAGCAGTTACTCTGGGGGGAATCAGCCCCAGCATTTT. This sequence encodes CASSYSGGNQPQHF.

This clonotype was observed at least ten times. CDR3 sequence (DNA): TGCAGTGCTAGCCCAGGAAACAATGAGCAGTTCTTC. Its protein is CSASPGNNEQFF. This chain links TRBV20-1 with TRBJ2-1; unclear D gene. CDR1 is DFQATT, CDR2 SNEGSKA, per germline (reference sequence). This CDR3 has 12 residues. Trimming left V 3 bases short and J 5 bases short, with 8 bases between.

V and J are TRBV28 and TRBJ1-5, with 12 bases aligning to TRBD1. The V gene's germline CDR1 is MDHEN and CDR2 SYDVKM. J lost 1 base, V lost 4 bases, and 8 bases had no gene match. The CDR3 runs 18 residues. CDR3 loop: CASSSGTGGLGSNQPQHF. CDR3 coding DNA: TGTGCCAGCAGTTCCGGGACAGGGGGCTTGGGAAGCAATCAGCCCCAGCATTTT.

The chain has TRBV7-9 and TRBJ2-1, with no clear D. Per germline, CDR1 SEHNR and CDR2 FQNEAQ (reference sequence). V lost 8 bases to trimming and J lost 7 bases, with 9 bases between them. This CDR3 has 11 residues. The CDR3 DNA reads as TGTGCCAGCGGTCTGGGGAATGAGCAGTTCTTC. Its translation: CASGLGNEQFF. Looking up the rest from reference TRBV7-9 and TRBJ2-1 gives the full variable domain: DTGVSQNPRHKITKRGQNVTFRCDPISEHNRLYWYRQTLGQGPEFLTYFQNEAQLEKSRLLSDRFSAERPKGSFSTLEIQRTEQGDSAMYLCASGLGNEQFFGPGTRLTVL.

Comments on this clonotype: It may be a read error: a sequence one base away is much more abundant. The chain joins TRBV6-5 to TRBJ2-5, with a tentative D call TRBD2 (6 bases). Per the germline V gene, CDR1 is MNHEY and CDR2 is SVGAGI. CDR3 length: 15 amino acids. Trimming took off 2 bases at V and 2 bases at J, with 12 bases between the two ends. In nucleotides, the CDR3 is TGTGCCAGCAGTTACCGCGGGGCAGGTCAAGAGACCCAGTACTTC. It yields the protein CASSYRGAGQETQYF.